The 19 T cell receptor beta chains in this list originate from one sample, sequenced in a study of monozygotic twins with inflammatory bowel disease. TCRdb re-called the 5' RACE reads; every CDR3 protein appears as one record, without DNA. The sample data list nearly 450,000 distinct CDR3 sequences. Material for sequencing was blood. The receptors shown here come from a human donor with ulcerative colitis or Crohn's disease, or a healthy co-twin of an affected twin (not recorded which).

The chain uses TRBV6-5 and TRBJ2-5; TCRdb names TRBD2, which stays unverified in the absence of DNA. The V gene's germline CDR1 is MNHEY and CDR2 SVGAGI. CDR3 size: 13 residues. CDR3: CASRLAGGETQYF.

The chain couples TRBV5-6 to TRBJ2-7; the TCRdb D gene call, TRBD1, has no DNA to confirm it. The germline V gene has CDR1 SGHDT and CDR2 YYEEEE. The CDR3 is 15 amino acids. The CDR3 spells CASSLQGATLYEQYF.

This rearrangement joins TRBV9 to TRBJ2-1; checking the TCRdb D call of TRBD1 is not possible without DNA. The CDR3 sequence is 17 residues long. CDR1 and CDR2 (germline): SGDLS, YYNGEE. This CDR3 reads CASSPLDSGGVYNEQFF.

J is TRBJ2-5 and V is TRBV7-2. CDR3 length: 14 amino acids. In germline, CDR1 is SGHTA, CDR2 FQGNSA. This CDR3 is CASRKGFLSETQYF.

CDR3: CASSLAGGGTGELFF. V usage is TRBV12-3 or TRBV12-4 and J usage is TRBJ2-2; absent DNA, TCRdb's TRBD1 call cannot be checked. This CDR3 is 15 amino acids long.

The genes are TRBV27 and TRBJ2-3; TCRdb's D call of TRBD1 is untestable without DNA. Germline CDR1 and CDR2: MNHEY and SMNVEV (reference sequence). The CDR3 contains 14 residues. The CDR3 sequence is CASKEGEGGNTQYF.

The chain uses TRBV5-1 and TRBJ2-5. Germline assignment: CDR1 SGHRS and CDR2 YFSETQ. The CDR3 has 13 residues. CDR3 protein: CASSWDSQETQYF. Filled out from reference TRBV5-1 and TRBJ2-5, the complete variable domain reads KAGVTQTPRYLIKTRGQQVTLSCSPISGHRSVSWYQQTPGQGLQFLFEYFSETQRNKGNFPGRFSGRQFSNSRSEMNVSTLELGDSALYLCASSWDSQETQYFGPGTRLLVL.

The V and J genes are TRBV12-3 or TRBV12-4 and TRBJ2-5; TCRdb's D gene call, TRBD2, goes unchecked for lack of DNA. The CDR3 extends over 17 amino acids. This chain's CDR3 is CASSSLAGSQTGGTQYF.

The CDR3 loop reads CASSRGQPRGSPLHF. This chain links TRBV28 with TRBJ1-6; the TCRdb call, TRBD1, lacks DNA for checking. Germline V CDR1 and CDR2: MDHEN, SYDVKM. This CDR3 contains 15 residues.

The chain has TRBV5-4 and TRBJ2-2; there is no DNA to check the TCRdb D call of TRBD1. The CDR3 totals 15 residues. CDR1 is SGHNT, CDR2 YYREEE, per germline (reference sequence). Here the CDR3 reads CASSLATGYTGELFF.

The gene calls are TRBV29-1 and TRBJ2-7; the D call from TCRdb, TRBD1, cannot be confirmed without DNA. CDR3 length equals 13 residues. Per the germline V gene, CDR1 is SQVTM and CDR2 is ANQGSEA. Here the CDR3 reads CSVEGQSTYEQYF.

V usage is TRBV5-5 and J usage is TRBJ2-5; TCRdb reports TRBD1, a call that lacks DNA to check it against. This CDR3 spans 16 amino acids. CDR1 SGHKS and CDR2 YYEKEE come from the germline V gene (reference sequence). Here the CDR3 reads CASSAATGEGIGTQYF.

The chain couples TRBV7-2 to TRBJ1-5. This CDR3 spans 13 amino acids. Germline CDR1 is SGHTA and CDR2 is FQGNSA. Here the CDR3 reads CASSLGENQPQHF.

The genes are TRBV5-1 and TRBJ2-5; TCRdb lists TRBD2, though no DNA is available to test this call. From germline, CDR1 is SGHRS and CDR2 YFSETQ. The length of the CDR3 is 15 residues. This CDR3 is CASFGGTPSRETQYF.

V usage is TRBV18 and J usage is TRBJ2-7; TCRdb returns TRBD1, unconfirmable since there is no DNA. From germline, CDR1 is KGHSH and CDR2 LQKENI. The CDR3 is made up of 14 amino acids. CDR3: CASSPLTGTYEQYF.

The V call is TRBV20-1, the J call TRBJ2-3. Per germline, CDR1 DFQATT and CDR2 SNEGSKA (reference sequence). The CDR3 is made up of 11 amino acids. CDR3 sequence reads: CSGQATDTQYF.

The CDR3 sequence: CASSYTYRGSIYEQYF. V is TRBV7-9 and J is TRBJ2-7; TCRdb reports TRBD1, a call that lacks DNA to check it against. The CDR3 spans 16 residues. Per germline, CDR1 SEHNR and CDR2 FQNEAQ (reference sequence).

The chain combines TRBV7-9 with TRBJ2-2; there is no DNA to check the TCRdb D call of TRBD1. The CDR3 totals 16 residues. CDR1 and CDR2 from the germline V gene are SEHNR and FQNEAQ (reference sequence). Here the CDR3 reads CASTATRTGNTGELFF.

The rearrangement links TRBV4-2 to TRBJ2-4; TCRdb calls TRBD1, which cannot be checked without DNA. This CDR3 comprises 16 residues. Germline V gene sequence: CDR1 LGHNA, CDR2 YNFKEQ. This chain's CDR3 is CASSGGRELAKNIQYF.